This TCR beta chain was profiled in a study of vaccination effects on CD4 cells after COVID-19. Across the study: Within the ViraFEST assay, antigen-specific CD4+ T cells underwent expansion with viral peptide pools prior to sequencing. It was a median of 72 days after the second dose that post-vaccine samples were obtained.

The authors isolated CD4+ T cells after around nine days of culture. The individual was infected with SARS-CoV-2 between March and December 2020, as confirmed by PCR. Every participant took two doses of the BNT162b2 or mRNA-1273 vaccine. TCRdb's table, derived via immunoSEQ multiplex PCR, lists solely in-frame clones and lacks some. The data show around 50,000 clones, under 85% seen once. Regarding the study as a whole: The study got few convalescent patients and did not collect any early post-infection timepoints. Clones induced by infection and by vaccine showed marked clonal contraction late after vaccination.

With regard to this clone: Its target is unknown.

This sample comprised CD4+ T cells from PBMCs cultured without peptide, obtained after COVID-19 vaccination. The source is a human donor who had a prior SARS-CoV-2 infection.

CDR3 coding DNA: TGCGCCAGCAGCCAAATCGGGCTTCAGCAGGAGACCCAGTACTTC. The encoded protein is CASSQIGLQQETQYF. V usage is TRBV4-1 and J usage is TRBJ2-5; D is unresolved. The CDR3 loop spans 15 amino acids. CDR1 and CDR2 (germline): MGHRA, YSYEKL. Trimming shortened V by 2 bases and J by 5 bases, and 15 bases separated the two germline ends.